This entry concerns a single TCR beta chain. Its specificity is not known. Germline V gene data show CDR1 as MNHNY and CDR2 as SVGAGI (reference sequence). Trimming took 6 bases from V and 5 from J; bases not matched to a gene: 7. CDR3 length: 14 amino acids. Uncontrolled infection, other autoimmune disease, pregnancy or lactation led to exclusion. This sample was taken from a study of T cells in Graves' hyperthyroidism and ophthalmopathy. Notes on the study in general: Ophthalmopathy, which appeared later, was predicted by the model a median roughly 6.5 months before onset. Peripheral blood also featured most of the thyroid clonotypes expanded above 0.001.

TCR beta CDR3 region amplification was performed from RNA transcripts. During a first-round RT-PCR of the TCR CDR3, the HTBI primer set was used. TCRdb processed the multiplex PCR reads anew with MiXCR; each CDR3 protein has one entry. The sample consists of roughly 580,000 distinct CDR3 sequences, 46% of them appearing once. Source material: peripheral blood or thyroid tissue (not recorded which). The receptor was derived from a young woman with Graves' hyperthyroidism. This rearrangement joins TRBV6-6 to TRBJ2-5, with 9 bases matching TRBD2. DNA of the CDR3: TGTGCCAGCAGCTCGGGACTAGCAACGGAGACCCAGTACTTC. Amino acid sequence: CASSSGLATETQYF.